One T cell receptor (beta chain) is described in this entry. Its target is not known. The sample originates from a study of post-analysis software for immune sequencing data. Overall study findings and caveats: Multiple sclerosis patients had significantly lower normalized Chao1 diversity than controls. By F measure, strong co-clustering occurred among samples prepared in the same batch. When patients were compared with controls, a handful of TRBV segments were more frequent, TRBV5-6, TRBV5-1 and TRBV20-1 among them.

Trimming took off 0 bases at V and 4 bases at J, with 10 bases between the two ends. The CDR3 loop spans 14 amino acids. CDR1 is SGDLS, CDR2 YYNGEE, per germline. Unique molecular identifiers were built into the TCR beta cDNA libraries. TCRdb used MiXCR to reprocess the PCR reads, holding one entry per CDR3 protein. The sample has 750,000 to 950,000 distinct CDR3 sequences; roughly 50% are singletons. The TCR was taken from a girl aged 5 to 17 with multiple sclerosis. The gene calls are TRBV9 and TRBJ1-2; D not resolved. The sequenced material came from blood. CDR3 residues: CASSVEVKPYGYTF. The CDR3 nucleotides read TGTGCCAGCAGCGTAGAGGTCAAGCCCTATGGCTACACCTTC.